What follows are 4 T cell receptor beta chains derived from one specimen sequenced in a study of T cells after yellow fever vaccination. TCRdb processed the 5' RACE reads anew with MiXCR; each CDR3 protein has one entry. The sample yields 610,000 or so distinct CDR3 sequences, more than 9% seen once. The specimen comprised PBMCs, sampled on the day of the yellow fever booster vaccination. The source is a man in his thirties or forties who received the YFV17D yellow fever vaccine.

The rearrangement joins TRBV2 to TRBJ2-1, with 14 nucleotides matching TRBD2. Per the germline V gene, CDR1 is SNHLY and CDR2 is FYNNEI. This CDR3 spans 14 amino acids. V lost 6 bases and J lost 10; bases outside the gene matches: 5. The DNA of the CDR3 is TGTGCCAGCAGAACCGGGACTAGCGGGGGAGAGCAGTTCTTC. It specifies CASRTGTSGGEQFF.

The sample holds a few counts of this clonotype. The V call is TRBV2, the J call TRBJ2-7; D remains unclear. Germline V gives CDR1 SNHLY, CDR2 FYNNEI. V lost 7 bases and J lost 5, with 12 bases in between. This CDR3 comprises 12 residues. CDR3 bases: TGTGCCAGCAATCGGGTACGAGACGAGCAGTACTTC. Residues: CASNRVRDEQYF.

This clonotype was counted only a few times. The gene calls are TRBV7-2 and TRBJ2-1; TRBD2 matches 15 bases. This CDR3 spans 15 amino acids. Germline-derived CDR1 and CDR2 are SGHTA and FQGNSA. V was clipped by 4 bases and J by 8 bases; unmatched bases: 3. The CDR3 is CASSWGLAGGYEQFF. CDR3 nucleotide sequence: TGTGCCAGCAGCTGGGGACTAGCGGGAGGCTATGAGCAGTTCTTC.

V and J are TRBV21-1 and TRBJ2-3; the DNA was not used to check the table's D call, TRBD1. TRBV21-1 represents a pseudogene. This CDR3 is 16 amino acids long. Here the CDR3 reads CASSPQARYSTDTQYF. The CDR3 nucleotides are TGTGCCAGCAGCCCCCAGGCGCGGTATAGCACAGATACGCAGTATTTT.